This T cell receptor beta chain comes out of a study of cytomegalovirus exposure and HLA in healthy donors. This clone occurred a few times. A single base is all that separates this from a far larger clone, so a read error is likely. In the same sample, other DNA sequences code for this CDR3. 60 Vbeta and 13 Jbeta primers were used in PCR. Profiled with immunoSEQ multiplex PCR; TCRdb holds only in-frame clones, not every one. The sample has 150,000 to 200,000 clones, 70% to 80% seen once; the top ten hold around an eighth. This CDR3 region has 16 residues. Germline V gene lookup returns CDR1 LGHNA and CDR2 YNFKEQ.

The source of this sequence is a woman aged 40-49 years in good health and CMV-seronegative. Sequenced: PBMCs. This rearrangement joins TRBV4-2 to TRBJ2-6; D might be TRBD2 (6 bases). Here the CDR3 DNA reads TGTGCCAGTAGCCAAGATGGAGGGGCTGGGGCCAACGTCCTGACTTTC. This encodes CASSQDGGAGANVLTF.